The 25 T cell receptor beta chains reported below all come from one sample, sequenced in a study of shared clonotypes between healthy human individuals. Naive CD8 cells lacked CD45RO and underwent positive selection for CCR7, leaving out terminally differentiated effector memory CD45RA+ cells. This table comes from immunoSEQ multiplex PCR, and its TCRdb copy is limited to in-frame clones, with some not included. Among millions of clones listed, over 85% were seen once. Input material: naive CD8+ T cells sorted from blood. The receptors derive from a man aged 18 to 29 in good health.

V is TRBV9 and J is TRBJ1-1; D not certain. The CDR3 has 13 residues. V gave up 0 bases and J gave up 7 bases, with 10 bases separating them. Germline CDR1 is SGDLS and CDR2 is YYNGEE. CDR3 DNA sequence: TGTGCCAGCAGCGTAGGGTGGTCCAGTGAAGCTTTCTTT. Protein sequence: CASSVGWSSEAFF. Full variable domain (remainder filled in from reference TRBV9 and TRBJ1-1): DSGVTQTPKHLITATGQRVTLRCSPRSGDLSVYWYQQSLDQGLQFLIQYYNGEERAKGNILERFSAQQFPDLHSELNLSSLELGDSALYFCASSVGWSSEAFFGQGTRLTVV.

The CDR3 region has the DNA TGTGCCAGCAGCTCCCCGACAGTAGTTGATGAAAAACTGTTTTTT. It specifies CASSSPTVVDEKLFF. This sequence joins TRBV7-9 and TRBJ1-4; TRBD1 might be the D (5 bases). The CDR3 runs to 15 residues. Germline loops: CDR1 SEHNR, CDR2 FQNEAQ (reference sequence). Trimming cost V 4 bases and J 6 bases, with 15 bases left between them.

The chain employs TRBV4-1 and TRBJ2-7; 8 bases are shared with TRBD1. The CDR3 extends over 16 amino acids. Germline CDR1 MGHRA, CDR2 YSYEKL. V dropped 4 bases and J dropped 2; count of bases not matched to a gene: 10. The CDR3 nucleotides are TGCGCCAGCAGCCCGGCAGGGGGCTCAATTACCTACGAGCAGTACTTC. Its translation is CASSPAGGSITYEQYF.

This sequence joins TRBV5-1 and TRBJ2-5, with D tentatively TRBD1 or TRBD2 (6 bases each). The CDR3 length is 16 residues. Trimming took 6 bases from V and 5 from J, leaving 23 bases between them. Per germline, CDR1 SGHRS and CDR2 YFSETQ. The CDR3 coding sequence is TGCGCCAGCATGAATCGGGGGCCCCCGGGGATTGAGACCCAGTACTTC. Its translation: CASMNRGPPGIETQYF.

The CDR3: CASSLGPGQVDYEQYF. In DNA, the CDR3 is TGCGCCAGCAGCTTGGGGCCGGGTCAAGTTGACTACGAGCAGTACTTC. The chain recombines TRBV5-1 with TRBJ2-7, with D uncertain. Trimming pared 0 bases from V and 3 bases from J, leaving 16 bases between. Germline lookup yields CDR1 SGHRS and CDR2 YFSETQ. The CDR3 has 16 residues.

This clone came up a few times. The chain joins TRBV30 to TRBJ2-7; 8 bases align to TRBD1. The CDR3 has 15 amino acids. J lost 2 bases, V lost 4 bases, and 10 bases had no gene match. The V gene's germline CDR1 is GTSNPN and CDR2 SVGIG (reference sequence). The CDR3 sequence is CAWIRRTGLTYEQYF. The CDR3 coding sequence is TGTGCCTGGATCCGGAGGACAGGGCTGACCTACGAGCAGTACTTC.

This rearrangement joins TRBV28 to TRBJ1-2, with D perhaps TRBD1 (6 bases). The CDR3 is 12 residues long. Trimming took off 8 bases at V and 3 bases at J, with 10 bases between the two ends. Germline CDR1 is MDHEN and CDR2 is SYDVKM. CDR3 nucleotides: TGTGCCAGCTCATGGGGGCACTATGGCTACACCTTC. It is translated as CASSWGHYGYTF.

This sequence joins TRBV7-9 and TRBJ2-2; 7 bases align to TRBD2. The CDR3 is 17 amino acids. Trimming removed 3 bases from V and 3 bases from J; junction bases left unmatched: 10. Germline CDR1 reads SEHNR; CDR2 reads FQNEAQ (reference sequence). The CDR3 DNA follows: TGTGCCAGCAGCTTGAGGGCAGGCGGGGGTGACACCGGGGAGCTGTTTTTT. This sequence encodes CASSLRAGGGDTGELFF. The variable domain in full, completed from reference TRBV7-9 and TRBJ2-2, reads DTGVSQNPRHKITKRGQNVTFRCDPISEHNRLYWYRQTLGQGPEFLTYFQNEAQLEKSRLLSDRFSAERPKGSFSTLEIQRTEQGDSAMYLCASSLRAGGGDTGELFFGEGSRLTVL.

The genes are TRBV7-6 and TRBJ2-1, with 15 nucleotides matching TRBD2. J was trimmed by 8 bases and V by 2 bases; bases with no gene match: 7. Per germline, CDR1 SGHVS and CDR2 FNYEAQ. The CDR3 extends over 17 amino acids. The CDR3 sequence is CASSLLGTSGRWYEQFF. For the CDR3, the DNA is TGTGCCAGCAGCTTACTCGGGACTAGCGGGAGGTGGTATGAGCAGTTCTTC.

This chain joins TRBV27 and TRBJ2-7; TRBD2 matches 8 bases. The CDR3 consists of 17 residues. V lost 3 bases to trimming and J lost 2 bases; unmatched junction nucleotides: 12. The germline V gene encodes CDR1 MNHEY and CDR2 SMNVEV (reference sequence). Here the CDR3 DNA reads TGTGCCAGCAGTTTTGGGCCCGGGAGCGGGAGAGCCTACGAGCAGTACTTC. Residues: CASSFGPGSGRAYEQYF.

The V gene is TRBV19, the J gene TRBJ2-1; 12 nucleotides match TRBD2. Germline assignment: CDR1 LNHDA and CDR2 SQIVND (reference sequence). This CDR3 spans 15 amino acids. V was clipped by 7 bases and J by 4 bases; unmatched bases: 5. The CDR3 loop reads CASKATSGGYNEQFF. In DNA form, the CDR3 reads TGTGCCAGTAAAGCGACTAGCGGGGGTTACAATGAGCAGTTCTTC.

The V call is TRBV9, the J call TRBJ2-1, with D perhaps given as TRBD1 or TRBD2 (5 bases each). Germline V gene data show CDR1 as SGDLS and CDR2 as YYNGEE. The CDR3 sequence is 15 residues long. The V and J ends lost 6 bases and 8 bases respectively, with 21 bases between them. CDR3 DNA sequence: TGTGCCAGCAATGACCGGGACCGGGAAGTTTATGAGCAGTTCTTC. Translated: CASNDRDREVYEQFF.

As concerns this clone: At the DNA level, this CDR3 is encoded by other sequences in the same sample as well. V and J are TRBV5-4 and TRBJ2-3; unclear D gene. This CDR3 has 13 residues. In germline, CDR1 is SGHNT, CDR2 YYREEE (reference sequence). V lost 0 bases, J lost 2 bases, and 4 bases lay in between. CDR3 region: CASSLGDTDTQYF. The CDR3 bases are TGTGCCAGCAGCTTGGGCGACACAGATACGCAGTATTTT.

Details on this clone: This sample includes further DNA sequences coding for the same CDR3. The chain carries TRBV7-2 and TRBJ2-7; possibly TRBD2 for D (6 bases). The CDR3 extends over 13 amino acids. V gave up 6 bases and J gave up 2 bases, with 11 bases separating them. Germline values: CDR1 SGHTA, CDR2 FQGNSA. For the CDR3, the DNA is TGTGCCAGCAGTCTAACGGGGGCCTACGAGCAGTACTTC. As protein: CASSLTGAYEQYF.

V and J are TRBV4-1 and TRBJ2-2, with 8 bases that match TRBD2. The CDR3 runs to 17 residues. CDR1 is MGHRA and CDR2 is YSYEKL in the germline V gene. Unmatched junction bases numbered 12, after V lost 4 bases and J lost 5 bases. The CDR3 bases are TGCGCCAGCAGCCCTACCCTGGCGGGAGGCCGGACCGGGGAGCTGTTTTTT. It is translated as CASSPTLAGGRTGELFF.

This clone was seen only once. The rearrangement links TRBV29-1 to TRBJ2-2; no firm D call. Per germline, CDR1 SQVTM and CDR2 ANQGSEA. This CDR3 is 11 amino acids long. V gave up 7 bases and J gave up 6 bases, with 9 bases separating them. The CDR3 DNA sequence: TGCAGCGCCGGAAGAGCCGGGGAGCTGTTTTTT. Translation: CSAGRAGELFF.

The gene calls are TRBV11-2 and TRBJ2-1, with D perhaps being TRBD1 or TRBD2 (5 bases each). V was pared by 0 bases and J by 8 bases, with 17 bases between. CDR3 length: 16 residues. Germline V CDR1 and CDR2: SGHAT, FQNNGV. The CDR3 DNA sequence: TGTGCCAGCAGCTTAGATCTGACTGGGGGTTTGGATGAGCAGTTCTTC. Amino acid sequence: CASSLDLTGGLDEQFF.

J is TRBJ2-2 and V is TRBV7-3; D uncertain. The CDR3 is made up of 13 amino acids. V was pared by 4 bases and J by 0 bases, with 3 bases between. The V gene's germline CDR1 is SGHTA and CDR2 FQGTGA. The CDR3 loop reads CASSSTNTGELFF. CDR3 in DNA: TGTGCCAGCAGCTCGACGAACACCGGGGAGCTGTTTTTT.

The chain combines TRBV12-5 with TRBJ2-5; D remains unclear. The CDR3 contains 12 residues. V dropped 7 bases and J dropped 5 bases, with 11 bases sitting between them. Germline V gene lookup returns CDR1 LGHNT and CDR2 FRNRAP. The DNA for the CDR3 is TGTGCTAGTGCCTCTCTGGGGGAGACCCAGTACTTC. Encoded protein: CASASLGETQYF.

This clone appeared a few times. J is TRBJ1-1 and V is TRBV30, with D possibly matching TRBD1 (6 bases). The CDR3 is made up of 12 amino acids. Germline assignment: CDR1 GTSNPN and CDR2 SVGIG (reference sequence). The V gene lost 8 bases and the J gene lost 6 bases, with 16 bases spanning the gap. CDR3 in amino acids: CAGRDMHPEAFF. CDR3 coding DNA: TGTGCCGGACGGGACATGCACCCTGAAGCTTTCTTT.

The gene calls are TRBV5-4 and TRBJ2-2; no reliable D call. CDR1 and CDR2 (germline): SGHNT, YYREEE (reference sequence). The V gene lost 4 bases and the J gene lost 8 bases, with 9 bases spanning the gap. The CDR3 runs to 12 residues. The CDR3 bases are TGTGCCAGCAGCCCGGCTGGTGGGGAGCTGTTTTTT. Protein: CASSPAGGELFF. Together with reference TRBV5-4 and TRBJ2-2, the CDR3 gives the full variable domain: ETGVTQSPTHLIKTRGQQVTLRCSSQSGHNTVSWYQQALGQGPQFIFQYYREEENGRGNFPPRFSGLQFPNYSSELNVNALELDDSALYLCASSPAGGELFFGEGSRLTVL.

The J gene is TRBJ1-1, the V gene TRBV19, with D tentatively TRBD1 (6 bases). CDR3 size: 13 residues. Trimming shortened V by 6 bases and J by 3 bases, and 11 bases separated the two germline ends. In germline, CDR1 is LNHDA, CDR2 SQIVND (reference sequence). The CDR3 reads CASSRDKDTEAFF. The CDR3 DNA reads TGTGCCAGTAGCCGGGACAAGGACACTGAAGCTTTCTTT.

This chain links TRBV10-1 with TRBJ1-5; 8 bases match TRBD1. Germline CDR1 and CDR2: WNHNN and SYGVQD (reference sequence). The J segment lost 6 bases and the V segment lost 7 bases, leaving 14 bases of the junction unmatched. This CDR3 region has 16 residues. The CDR3 region has the DNA TGCGCCAGCACGGGAAGCAGAAGGACAGGGTCTCAGCCCCAGCATTTT. Translating it yields CASTGSRRTGSQPQHF.

CDR3 sequence reads: CASSQDPGTEAPNGNTIYF. The CDR3 nucleotides read TGCGCCAGCAGCCAAGACCCAGGGACGGAGGCTCCCAATGGAAACACCATATATTTT. V is TRBV4-1 and J is TRBJ1-3; D may be TRBD1 (5 bases). The CDR3 has 19 residues. The V gene's germline CDR1 is MGHRA and CDR2 YSYEKL. V was trimmed by 0 bases and J by 3 bases, leaving 21 bases between them.

The chain is built from TRBV10-3 and TRBJ2-2; TRBD1 aligns across 9 bases. Germline CDR1 reads ENHRY; CDR2 reads SYGVKD. The CDR3 length is 13 residues. Unmatched junction bases numbered 1, after V lost 6 bases and J lost 5 bases. This CDR3 reads CAIRTGGTGELFF. CDR3 in DNA: TGTGCCATCAGGACAGGGGGAACCGGGGAGCTGTTTTTT.